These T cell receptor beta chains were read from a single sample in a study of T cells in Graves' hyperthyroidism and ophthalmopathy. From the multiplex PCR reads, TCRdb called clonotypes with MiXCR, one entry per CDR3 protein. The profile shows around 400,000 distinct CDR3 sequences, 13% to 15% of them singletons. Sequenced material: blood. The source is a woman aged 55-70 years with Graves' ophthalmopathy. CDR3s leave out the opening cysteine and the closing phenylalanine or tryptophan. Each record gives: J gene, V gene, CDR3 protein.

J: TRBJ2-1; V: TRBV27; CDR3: ASSFGGWDEQF
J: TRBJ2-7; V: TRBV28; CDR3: ASRGGTALYEQY
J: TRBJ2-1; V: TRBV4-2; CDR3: ASSQGALASYNEQF
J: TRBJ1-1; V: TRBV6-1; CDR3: ASRVDRANTEAF
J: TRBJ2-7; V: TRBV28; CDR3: ASSLPRDPYEQY
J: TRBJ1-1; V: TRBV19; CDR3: ASSTPMGLNTEAF
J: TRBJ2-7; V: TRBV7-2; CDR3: ASSLSSRSSYEQY
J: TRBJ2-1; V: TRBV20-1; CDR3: SAPSDKHNEQF
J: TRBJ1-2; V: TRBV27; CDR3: ASSYRARQGGYT
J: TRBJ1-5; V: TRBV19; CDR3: ASSLDLGPHQPQH
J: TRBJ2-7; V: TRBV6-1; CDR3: ASSEAPLTGVSSYEQY
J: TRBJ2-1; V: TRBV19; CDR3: ASSSTSGTYNEQF
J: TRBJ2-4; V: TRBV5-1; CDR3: ASTLEGVQRDIQY
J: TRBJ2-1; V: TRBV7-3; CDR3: ASSLYPQDNEQF
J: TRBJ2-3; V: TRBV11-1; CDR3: ASSLRLTASTDTQY
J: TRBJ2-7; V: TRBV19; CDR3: ASSIAASSYEQY
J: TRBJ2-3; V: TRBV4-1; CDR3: ASSQGTSGSRMGIRPTDTQY
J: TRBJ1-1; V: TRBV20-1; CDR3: SARDPRQGALNTEAF
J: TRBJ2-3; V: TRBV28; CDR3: ASSQRTGEKVETQY
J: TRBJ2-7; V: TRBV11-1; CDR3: ASSSLDRDYEQY
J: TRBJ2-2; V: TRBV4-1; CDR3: ASSQDGTRTGELF
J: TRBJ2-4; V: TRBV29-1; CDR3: SVHSGTGKNIQY
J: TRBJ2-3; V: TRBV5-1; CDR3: ASSTGTSGLSTDTQY
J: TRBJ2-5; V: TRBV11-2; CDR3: ASNPLQSLGAQETQY
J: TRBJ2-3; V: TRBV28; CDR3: ACPPLRAGFTDTQY
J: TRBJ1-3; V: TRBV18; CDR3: ASSPSDSSSGNTIY
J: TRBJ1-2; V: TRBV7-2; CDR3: ASSLGAYGVTGPGGYT
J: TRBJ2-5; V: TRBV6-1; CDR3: ASSDGRTANQETQY
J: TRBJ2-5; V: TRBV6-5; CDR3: ASSYSTSGRAELETQY
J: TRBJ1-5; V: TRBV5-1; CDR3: ASSLAGDRNQPQH
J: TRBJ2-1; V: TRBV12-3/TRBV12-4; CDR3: ASSLATGKQF
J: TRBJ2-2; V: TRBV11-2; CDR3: ASSSYGRTGELF
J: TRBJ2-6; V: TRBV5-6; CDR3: ASSWILRDRKPGANVLT
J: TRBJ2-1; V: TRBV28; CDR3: ASSTPQREWGEQF
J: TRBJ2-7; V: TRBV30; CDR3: AWESGPSSYEQY
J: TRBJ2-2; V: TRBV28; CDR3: ASRTSSSGELF
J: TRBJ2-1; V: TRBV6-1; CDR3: ASRHRARDTYNEQF
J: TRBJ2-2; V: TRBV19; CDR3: ASSMGGRGTGELF
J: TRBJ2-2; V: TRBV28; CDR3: ASSSGGTGELF
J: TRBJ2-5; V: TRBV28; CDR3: ASNGRTVKSRETQY
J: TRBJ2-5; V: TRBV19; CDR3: ASSIIRGRGETQY
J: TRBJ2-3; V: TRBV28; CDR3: ASSFRGEKMVDTQY
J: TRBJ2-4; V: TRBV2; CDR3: ASRGNLENIQY
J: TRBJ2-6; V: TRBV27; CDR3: ASTPGTGLSSGANVLT
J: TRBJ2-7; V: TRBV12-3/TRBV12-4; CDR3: ASRLQGASYEQY
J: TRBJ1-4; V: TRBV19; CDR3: ASKGGENEKLF
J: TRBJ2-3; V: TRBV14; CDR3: ASSQQGLAADTQY
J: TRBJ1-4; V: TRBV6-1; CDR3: ASSEDTGFGEKLF
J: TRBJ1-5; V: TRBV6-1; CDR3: ASREDGNQPQH
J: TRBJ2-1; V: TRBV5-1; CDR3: ASSLYSGSIDEQF
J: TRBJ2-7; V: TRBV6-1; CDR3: ASSLMPYEQY
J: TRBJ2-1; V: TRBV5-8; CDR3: ASSPTISYNEQF
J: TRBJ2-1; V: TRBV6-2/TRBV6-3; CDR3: ASKVNGLANYNEQF
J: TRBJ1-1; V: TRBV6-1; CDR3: ASSEEGARHAF
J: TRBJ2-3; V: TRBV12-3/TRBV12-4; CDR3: ASRATSGSTDTQY
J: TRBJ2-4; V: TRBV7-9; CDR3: ASSPPDSHLSNIQY
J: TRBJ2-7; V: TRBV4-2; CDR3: ASSQATGVGYEQY
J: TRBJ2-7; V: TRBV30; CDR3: AWIPDRGGMYEQY
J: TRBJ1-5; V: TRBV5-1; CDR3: ASSWGTTSNQPQH
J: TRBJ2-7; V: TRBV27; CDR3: ASSGGGVFYEQY